The 4 T cell receptor beta chains reported below all come from one sample, sequenced in a study of blood T cell repertoires in COVID-19. The method was immunoSEQ multiplex PCR; TCRdb's version includes in-frame clones alone and lacks a portion of them. Counted here are about 220,000 clones, 80% to 90% occurring once; the ten biggest clones make up about 3.3%. Sequencing was carried out using PBMCs or T cells enriched from blood (not recorded which). The receptors shown here come from a woman between 18 and 30 years old in a cohort exposed to, infected with or recovered from COVID-19 (not recorded which).

The V and J genes are TRBV4-2 and TRBJ2-3; possible D gene TRBD2, 6 bases. In germline, CDR1 is LGHNA, CDR2 YNFKEQ. Between the trimmed V and J ends, which lost 2 bases and 1 base, there was a span of 13 bases. The CDR3 loop spans 16 amino acids. CDR3 coding DNA: TGTGCCAGCAGCCAAACTGTAACGGGGGGCACAGATACGCAGTATTTT. It yields the protein CASSQTVTGGTDTQYF.

With respect to this clone: The same CDR3 arises from other DNA sequences in this sample as well. The genes are TRBV5-1 and TRBJ2-7; tentative D call: TRBD1 (5 bases). The germline V gene encodes CDR1 SGHRS and CDR2 YFSETQ. Trimming left V 4 bases short and J 1 base short, with 12 bases between. The CDR3 is 14 residues long. The DNA for the CDR3 is TGCGCCAGCAGCCGCGACAGTTCATCCTACGAGCAGTACTTC. This encodes CASSRDSSSYEQYF.

The chain recombines TRBV10-3 with TRBJ2-3; 7 nucleotides line up with TRBD2. Germline CDR1 reads ENHRY; CDR2 reads SYGVKD. The V gene end was trimmed by 9 bases and the J gene end by 3 bases; junction bases not matched to a gene: 6. This CDR3 spans 13 amino acids. CDR3 coding DNA: TGTGCCATTAGCGGGCCCGGGACAGATACGCAGTATTTT. Translation gives CAISGPGTDTQYF.

The chain carries TRBV11-2 and TRBJ2-1, with 10 bases matching TRBD2. Trimming at V came to 1 base and at J to 7 bases, leaving 4 bases not matched to a gene. Germline-derived CDR1 and CDR2 are SGHAT and FQNNGV. The CDR3 sequence is 15 residues long. CDR3 in DNA: TGTGCCAGCAGCTTAGTCGGACTAGCGGCGAATGAGCAGTTCTTC. The encoded protein is CASSLVGLAANEQFF. Drawing the rest from reference TRBV11-2 and TRBJ2-1, the complete variable domain is EAGVAQSPRYKIIEKRQSVAFWCNPISGHATLYWYQQILGQGPKLLIQFQNNGVVDDSQLPKDRFSAERLKGVDSTLKIQPAKLEDSAVYLCASSLVGLAANEQFFGPGTRLTVL.